The clone carrying this T cell receptor beta chain was counted ten times or more. Its antigen is undetermined. The investigators amplified TCR beta CDR3 regions from RNA transcripts. The TCR CDR3 first-round RT-PCR relied on the HTBI primer set. TCRdb ran MiXCR on the multiplex PCR reads and lists one entry per CDR3 protein. This sample has nearly 250,000 distinct CDR3 sequences, with roughly 15% found just once. These data belong to a study of T cells in Graves' hyperthyroidism and ophthalmopathy. Overall study context: It was at initial diagnosis, before any treatment, that peripheral blood was collected. Study-wide findings and caveats: Progression to ophthalmopathy was predicted a median of roughly seven months early.

Uncontrolled infection, other autoimmune disease, pregnancy and lactation each barred patients from inclusion. Fresh peripheral blood, approximately 10 ml, yielded the PBMCs. This sequence was found in a woman aged 18 to 35 with Graves' ophthalmopathy. What was sequenced was blood.

In DNA, the CDR3 is TGTGCCAGCAGTTTAAAGGGTCAGCCCCAGCATTTT. As protein: CASSLKGQPQHF. V and J are TRBV28 and TRBJ1-5; D not resolved. CDR3 length equals 12 residues. V lost 2 bases and J 6 bases, leaving 5 bases between the germline ends. Per the germline V gene, CDR1 is MDHEN and CDR2 is SYDVKM.